The clone carrying this TCR beta chain occurred many times. The antigen is unknown. This entry comes from a study of T cell repertoires in cytomegalovirus infection. Study-level information: Recently identified HLA-C-restricted and well-studied HLA-B-restricted CMV epitopes were used. Public TCR beta signatures indicated both CMV infection and matching HLA type. Points from the study as a whole: Across the ex vivo response, the dominant clonotypes were HLA-C-restricted CMV-specific TCR beta clonotypes.

This CDR3 comprises 15 residues. With 1 base removed from V and 3 bases from J, the gap between germline ends came to 10 bases. CDR1 and CDR2 (germline): SGHVS, FNYEAQ. Each CDR3 protein gets one entry after TCRdb re-called the reads with MiXCR. Found here are roughly 70,000 distinct CDR3 sequences, approximately 22% of them singletons; the top ten hold 55% to 75%. This rearrangement joins TRBV7-6 to TRBJ1-5; perhaps TRBD1 as D (5 bases). The specimen comprised CD8+ T cells from cultured PBMCs, sampled from culture after CMV antigen stimulation. This TCR derives from a human donor in good health (CMV status not recorded). Some clones in this sample may be carry-over from other donors' samples. Written as DNA, the CDR3 is TGTGCCAGCAGCTTAGGACGGGGGTTCAATCAGCCCCAGCATTTT. Translation gives CASSLGRGFNQPQHF.